The sequence of this TCR beta chain was determined in a study of beta chain features in type 1 diabetes listed by TCRdb under 2018. At the level of the whole study: Patients and healthy donors did not differ in mean age, gender distribution, total cell number or subset yield. Naive and central memory subsets were obtained from all 30 or so donors, but regulatory and stem cell-like memory subsets were isolated from only 8 patients and roughly eight healthy donors. In the study, TCRB repertoires of sorted circulating CD4+ T cell subsets from recently diagnosed type 1 diabetes patients were compared with those of matched healthy donors. A total of 85 million to 140 million sorted cells were examined across all samples, and the number of cells per subset was strongly correlated with RNA yield. Findings and caveats that apply to the study as a whole: A moderate but significant shortening of TCRB CDR3 length was observed in type 1 diabetes patients in all four CD4+ subsets. Because cDNA rather than genomic DNA was sequenced, highly expressing activated cells could have been over-represented, although no difference in activation and CD3 levels was found between groups. Because the HLA sub-analyses included only small numbers of individuals, any influence of HLA type on TCRB rearrangement was left unresolved. Naive, central memory and regulatory TCRB repertoires appeared more similar among patients than among healthy donors. Shorter templates might have been favored by PCR, but patient and control samples were amplified and corrected together, so both groups would have been affected equally by any skew. Fewer insertions and more nucleotide deletions at VDJ recombination sites were observed in patients with type 1 diabetes, implying thymic rearrangement abnormalities.

Each donor gave one peripheral blood draw, averaging about 120 mL, which was collected into heparinised tubes. A BD FACSAria II and a panel including CD45RO, CCR7, CD25, CD127, CD95 and CD27 were used to sort naive, central memory, regulatory and stem cell-like memory CD4+ T cells. Purity was above 95% for every sorted population. PBMCs were isolated immediately by Lymphoprep density gradient centrifugation and stained directly without culture. Samples were stained and sorted in pairs, with one healthy donor and one patient per experiment, so that batch effects were minimized. This clone was detected a few times. Its target antigen remains unknown. The record has no base qualities; no much larger clone is one base away. All of the isolated RNA was reverse transcribed with the High Capacity cDNA Reverse Transcription Kit, so expressed TCRB transcripts were sequenced. Deep immunoSEQ sequencing was performed on naive, central memory and regulatory T cell samples, with an average of roughly 4 million total reads per sample. Sorted cells were lysed in RLT buffer and RNA was extracted with DNase-treated RNeasy Micro or Mini kits, depending on cell number. To prevent cross-contamination, each cell subset was processed individually, whereas patient and healthy donor samples were processed jointly. Using the immunoSEQ multiplex PCR, TCRB sequences were amplified from cDNA into 87-bp fragments spanning the CDR3 region. Amplicons were sequenced on the Illumina HiSeq platform. In the source study's methods: Synthetic template baselines were used to correct PCR bias computationally, reads within Hamming distance 2 were collapsed, and singletons that could not be merged were discarded. Reads were aligned against IMGT to assign V, D and J genes, CDR3 length and insertions or deletions at six rearrangement sites. Within each subset, clonotype counts were normalized to the number of sorted cells before true diversity and Gini coefficients were calculated with the tcR R package. Repertoire sharing was quantified using the overlap coefficient calculated on TCRB nucleotide sequences. Out-of-frame TCRB sequences from naive cells were analyzed to stand in for the pre-selection repertoire. The table comes from immuneACCESS by way of TCRdb, which keeps in-frame sequences with V and J called. Part of the clones is missing from these tables; in studies checked, under half for an unresolved V gene and the rest for unknown reasons. V, J and clone size are those of that table, while D and trimming were read from the DNA. This sample gives 850,000 to 900,000 clones in total; about a sixth of them show up just once. The biggest ten clones account for about 0.02% of the sample.

The germline V gene (reference sequence) sets CDR1 to DFQATT and CDR2 to SNEGSKA. The V end loses 7 bases and the J end loses 7 bases, and a stretch of 13 bases separates them. From its cysteine to its phenylalanine, the CDR3 spans 11 amino acids. Of the read, only the CDR3 DNA is kept; its 33 bases are in frame from base 1. Input material: naive CD4+ T cells from blood. Sample cell subset or site, as interpreted from the label and publication: true naive CD4+ T cells. This clonotype was sampled from a woman aged 18-29 years in good health. The V and J segments used are TRBV20-1 and TRBJ1-2; there is no confident call for the D gene. The base sequence is TGCAGTGGGGTCCGAGTTCGTGGCTACACCTTC. It encodes CSGVRVRGYTF.